Shown below are 17 T cell receptor beta chains from a single sample sequenced in a study of CD8 T cells in Susac syndrome. RNA, at about 0.5 to 1 ug, was reverse transcribed with random hexamers. MiXCR was run by TCRdb on the immunoSEQ multiplex PCR reads, yielding one entry per CDR3 protein. The table lists roughly 80,000 distinct CDR3 sequences, 94% of them singletons, with 0.5% to 0.65% in the top ten. Material for sequencing was CD8+ T cells from PBMCs. All receptors derive from a human donor with Susac syndrome.

This chain joins TRBV12-3 or TRBV12-4 and TRBJ1-1; D is undetermined. Trimming stripped 3 bases from V and 8 bases from J, with 7 bases between. The CDR3 is 11 residues long. CDR3 bases: TGTGCCAGCAGTTTCCGGGGAGAAGCTTTCTTT. Translation: CASSFRGEAFF.

The rearrangement links TRBV12-3 or TRBV12-4 to TRBJ2-3; D ambiguous. This CDR3 spans 14 amino acids. V was clipped by 2 bases and J by 2 bases, with 8 bases between them. Written as DNA, the CDR3 is TGTGCCAGCAGTTTATTGGGATCCACAGATACGCAGTATTTT. Encoded protein: CASSLLGSTDTQYF.

The J gene is TRBJ2-7, the V gene TRBV29-1, with TRBD1 matching 9 bases. V was pared by 5 bases and J by 5 bases, with 25 bases of the junction left unmatched. CDR3 length equals 19 residues. Per germline, CDR1 SQVTM and CDR2 ANQGSEA. The CDR3 sequence: CSVSSRSRANPGTGNEQYF. The CDR3, as DNA: TGCAGCGTTTCCTCAAGGTCGCGGGCCAATCCCGGGACAGGGAACGAGCAGTACTTC.

This chain connects TRBV12-5 to TRBJ2-1; weak D call: TRBD1 (5 bases). The V end lost 3 bases, the J end lost 13 bases, and 10 bases lay between the germline ends. Germline V gene data show CDR1 as LGHNT and CDR2 as FRNRAP. The CDR3 contains 11 residues. The CDR3 nucleotides read TGTGCTAGTGGTTTAGGGGCTTATCAGTTCTTC. It codes for CASGLGAYQFF.

This rearrangement joins TRBV25-1 to TRBJ1-5, with 10 bases aligning to TRBD1. Germline-derived CDR1 and CDR2 are MGHDK and SYGVNS. The CDR3 sequence is 16 residues long. V was pared by 2 bases and J by 9 bases, with 10 bases of the junction left unmatched. This CDR3 is CASSEPSDRGGRPQHF. The CDR3 coding sequence is TGTGCCAGCAGTGAACCCTCGGACAGGGGGGGAAGGCCCCAGCATTTT.

The V call is TRBV7-9, the J call TRBJ2-2; 7 bases fit TRBD1. This CDR3 has 16 residues. J was trimmed by 1 base and V by 5 bases; bases with no gene match: 7. Germline CDR1 reads SEHNR; CDR2 reads FQNEAQ (reference sequence). The chain's CDR3 is CASSARRGLNTGELFF. In nucleotides, the CDR3 is TGTGCCAGCAGCGCGCGCAGGGGGTTGAACACCGGGGAGCTGTTTTTT. Based on the CDR3 plus reference TRBV7-9 and TRBJ2-2, the full variable domain is DTGVSQNPRHKITKRGQNVTFRCDPISEHNRLYWYRQTLGQGPEFLTYFQNEAQLEKSRLLSDRFSAERPKGSFSTLEIQRTEQGDSAMYLCASSARRGLNTGELFFGEGSRLTVL.

CDR3 region: CASSLRKRNTEAFF. Here the CDR3 DNA reads TGTGCCAGCAGCTTACGAAAACGGAACACTGAAGCTTTCTTT. The V call is TRBV13, the J call TRBJ1-1; D gene unclear. Trimming left V 2 bases short and J 1 base short, with 8 bases between. The CDR3 length is 14 residues. CDR1 is PRHDT and CDR2 is FYEKMQ in the germline V gene (reference sequence).

The chain uses TRBV14 and TRBJ1-5; D not certain. Germline CDR1 reads SGHDN; CDR2 reads FVKESK. This CDR3 is built from 14 residues. Trimming took off 0 bases at V and 5 bases at J, with 8 bases between the two ends. CDR3 sequence reads: CASSQEKIYQPQHF. The CDR3 region has the DNA TGTGCCAGCAGCCAAGAAAAGATCTATCAGCCCCAGCATTTT.

In regard to this clonotype: The junction shows a germline mismatch at one end, possibly a read error. The V and J genes are TRBV27 and TRBJ2-7; TRBD2 matches at 9 bases. CDR1 and CDR2 from the germline V gene are MNHEY and SMNVEV (reference sequence). CDR3 size: 11 residues. The CDR3 sequence: CYVAGAVEQYF. CDR3 coding DNA: TGCTACGTAGCGGGGGCGGTCGAGCAGTACTTC.

The chain uses TRBV9 and TRBJ1-5, with TRBD1 identical over 9 bases. Germline V gene lookup returns CDR1 SGDLS and CDR2 YYNGEE. V trimming: 3 bases; J trimming: 6 bases; junction bases outside the gene matches: 7. The CDR3 runs to 15 residues. The CDR3 here is CASSETGGWGQPQHF. CDR3 nucleotides: TGTGCCAGCAGCGAAACAGGGGGCTGGGGTCAGCCCCAGCATTTT.

V and J are TRBV6-1 and TRBJ2-7; D possibly matches TRBD1 or TRBD2 (6 bases each). V gave up 10 bases and J gave up 4 bases, with 11 bases separating them. There are 11 residues in the CDR3. Germline lookup yields CDR1 MNHNS and CDR2 SASEGT. The CDR3 sequence is CATGARYEQYF. The DNA for the CDR3 is TGTGCCACGGGGGCAAGGTACGAGCAGTACTTC.

The chain recombines TRBV29-1 with TRBJ2-2; maybe TRBD2 (7 bases). The CDR3 consists of 13 residues. Trimming took off 6 bases at V and 1 base at J, with 9 bases between the two ends. Germline V lookup: CDR1 SQVTM, CDR2 ANQGSEA. The CDR3 reads CSVGGGNTGELFF. The CDR3, as DNA: TGCAGCGTGGGAGGGGGGAACACCGGGGAGCTGTTTTTT.

This chain connects TRBV7-9 to TRBJ1-2, with D unresolved. Per the germline V gene, CDR1 is SEHNR and CDR2 is FQNEAQ (reference sequence). The CDR3 loop spans 14 amino acids. With 5 bases removed from V and 8 bases from J, the gap between germline ends came to 18 bases. The DNA of the CDR3 is TGTGCCAGCAGCCCGAGGATCGGGGAAAGAGGCTACACCTTC. Protein: CASSPRIGERGYTF.

The chain has TRBV3-1 and TRBJ2-7; TRBD2 matches 7 bases. V shed 4 bases and J 5 bases; nucleotides not matched to a gene: 5. Germline CDR1 LGHDT, CDR2 YNNKEL (reference sequence). The length of the CDR3 is 13 residues. CDR3 in DNA: TGTGCCAGCAGCCCGGGACTACCTAACGAGCAGTACTTC. This codes for CASSPGLPNEQYF.

This sequence joins TRBV14 and TRBJ1-1; no firm D call. Looked up from germline, CDR1 is SGHDN and CDR2 is FVKESK. This CDR3 comprises 16 residues. Trimming removed 2 bases from V and 5 bases from J, with 18 bases in between. CDR3 in amino acids: CASSQYPVPEVTEAFF. CDR3 nucleotides: TGTGCCAGCAGCCAATATCCAGTCCCTGAAGTTACTGAAGCTTTCTTT.

The genes are TRBV18 and TRBJ2-5; D may be TRBD1 (5 bases). CDR3 length: 15 amino acids. Looked up from germline, CDR1 is KGHSH and CDR2 is LQKENI. V was clipped by 0 bases and J by 4 bases, with 12 bases between them. The DNA of the CDR3 is TGTGCCAGCTCACCACCTAGGGCAGGGATAGAGACCCAGTACTTC. Translation: CASSPPRAGIETQYF.

The chain joins TRBV5-6 to TRBJ2-4, with D possibly being TRBD1 (5 bases). This CDR3 region has 15 residues. CDR1 is SGHDT, CDR2 YYEEEE, per germline. V was shortened by 3 bases and J by 0 bases, with 10 bases between the two germline ends. The CDR3 region has the DNA TGTGCCAGCAGCTCCAGACAGCTAGCCAAAAACATTCAGTACTTC. Its translation: CASSSRQLAKNIQYF.